The following is a TCR beta chain sequence with its context. The antigen is unknown. The CDR3 length is 16 residues. Trimming took 3 bases from V and 0 from J, leaving 15 bases between them. From germline, CDR1 is SQVTM and CDR2 ANQGSEA. This sample is part of a study of graft-versus-host responses after intestinal transplantation. Study at large: Transplantation in recipients was multivisceral, liver-intestinal, or isolated intestinal. Study-wide results and caveats: GvH clones surfaced in recipient marrow, some emerging earlier in ileum or blood. Circulating GvH clones peaking coincided with falling HvG clones soon after transplant.

Sequencing used immunoSEQ multiplex PCR; TCRdb keeps in-frame clones, though not all of them. The data contain over 1,300 clones, around nine tenths of them singletons. The clonotype comes from a human patient who received an intestinal transplant, so some T cells may come from the graft donor. The V call is TRBV29-1, the J call TRBJ2-1; possible D gene TRBD2, 5 bases. The starting material was PBMCs, obtained approximately 33 days after intestinal transplant. CDR3 sequence reads: CSVERVGRSSYNEQFF. Here the CDR3 DNA reads TGCAGCGTTGAGAGGGTCGGGCGGAGCTCCTACAATGAGCAGTTCTTC.